The rows below give T cell receptor beta chains drawn from one sample of a study of T cell responses to AZD1222 COVID-19 vaccine. Sequencing was performed with immunoSEQ multiplex PCR; in TCRdb, only in-frame clones are kept and a portion is missing. The sample holds 20,000 or so clones, roughly 84% seen once. The source was peripheral blood, collected 28 days after the second AZD1222 dose. These receptors originate from an adult who received the AZD1222 COVID-19 vaccine. CDR3s include the opening cysteine and the closing phenylalanine or tryptophan. Each record gives: D gene, J gene, clone size, V gene, CDR3 DNA, CDR3 protein. D genes are given only for firm matches. Clone size is shown for a subset of rows, as once, few, many or a class of expanded clone.

D: TRBD1
J: TRBJ1-5
size: .
V: TRBV6-2/TRBV6-3
DNA: TGTGCCAGCAGTTCGGGACAGGCGCAAAATCAGCCCCAGCATTTT
CDR3: CASSSGQAQNQPQHF

D: TRBD1
J: TRBJ1-4
size: .
V: TRBV30
DNA: TGTGCCTGGAGTAAAACAGGGGGCAATGAAAAACTGTTTTTT
CDR3: CAWSKTGGNEKLFF

D: .
J: TRBJ2-1
size: .
V: TRBV2
DNA: TGTGCCAGCAATCCGTTAGGGACGGAGAGCTCCTACAATGAGCAGTTCTTC
CDR3: CASNPLGTESSYNEQFF

D: .
J: TRBJ2-2
size: once
V: TRBV10-2
DNA: TGCGCCAGCAGTGCCTGGGAGAACACCGGGGAGCTGTTTTTT
CDR3: CASSAWENTGELFF

D: TRBD2
J: TRBJ2-5
size: .
V: TRBV7-9
DNA: TGTGCCAGCAGTATTAGCGGGGGGGAGACCCAGTACTTC
CDR3: CASSISGGETQYF

D: .
J: TRBJ2-1
size: .
V: TRBV24-1
DNA: TGTGCCACCAGTGACGGAGGGAATGAGCAGTTCTTC
CDR3: CATSDGGNEQFF

D: TRBD2
J: TRBJ2-7
size: .
V: TRBV9
DNA: TGTGCCAGCAGCGTTCCCCGGACTAGCGGGAGGTCCTCCTACGAGCAGTACTTC
CDR3: CASSVPRTSGRSSYEQYF

D: TRBD1
J: TRBJ2-5
size: once
V: TRBV5-1
DNA: TGCGCCAGCAGCTTGTCTCCGACAGGGGTCGAGACCCAGTACTTC
CDR3: CASSLSPTGVETQYF

D: TRBD2
J: TRBJ2-4
size: .
V: TRBV19
DNA: TGTGCCAGTAGTATAGACGGGACTAGCGGACTAGCCAAAAACATTCAGTACTTC
CDR3: CASSIDGTSGLAKNIQYF

D: .
J: TRBJ1-3
size: once
V: TRBV7-8
DNA: TGTGCCAGCAGCTTCCACCAGGGAGACACCATATATTTT
CDR3: CASSFHQGDTIYF